This passage covers 28 T cell receptor beta chains from one sample sequenced in a study of shared clonotypes between healthy human individuals. The data were produced by immunoSEQ multiplex PCR, yet TCRdb's version contains in-frame clones alone and is incomplete. The sample lists 180,000 or so clones, approximately 95% occurring once. Sequencing input: naive CD4+ T cells sorted from blood. Subset meaning: CD45RA+ positively selected. The receptors shown here come from a woman between 25 and 40 years old in good health.

The chain has TRBV7-9 and TRBJ1-3; D uncertain. This CDR3 is 14 amino acids long. CDR1 and CDR2 from the germline V gene are SEHNR and FQNEAQ (reference sequence). V was trimmed by 5 bases and J by 2 bases, leaving 10 bases between them. The CDR3 bases are TGTGCCAGCAGCCCGGGGAGGGCTGGAAACACCATATATTTT. It codes for CASSPGRAGNTIYF.

V is TRBV28 and J is TRBJ1-1, with unresolved D. CDR3 size: 14 residues. The germline CDR1 and CDR2 sequences are MDHEN and SYDVKM. V was trimmed by 4 bases and J by 5 bases, leaving 14 bases between them. The CDR3, as DNA: TGTGCCAGCAGTTCCTGGACCCGAAAGACTGAAGCTTTCTTT. Its translation: CASSSWTRKTEAFF.

This clone was detected once. This chain links TRBV5-5 with TRBJ1-5; D remains ambiguous. CDR3 length equals 14 residues. With 1 base removed from V and 3 bases from J, the gap between germline ends came to 8 bases. Germline V gene data show CDR1 as SGHKS and CDR2 as YYEKEE (reference sequence). CDR3 in amino acids: CASSLRPDNQPQHF. CDR3 DNA sequence: TGTGCCAGCAGCTTGAGACCCGACAATCAGCCCCAGCATTTT. The full variable domain, in which reference TRBV5-5 and TRBJ1-5 provide the parts outside the CDR3, is DAGVTQSPTHLIKTRGQQVTLRCSPISGHKSVSWYQQVLGQGPQFIFQYYEKEERGRGNFPDRFSARQFPNYSSELNVNALLLGDSALYLCASSLRPDNQPQHFGDGTRLSIL.

The rearrangement uses TRBV5-6 and TRBJ2-7; weak D call: TRBD2 (6 bases). In germline, CDR1 is SGHDT, CDR2 YYEEEE. V lost 0 bases, J lost 3 bases, and 10 bases lay in between. This CDR3 region has 14 residues. The CDR3 loop is CASSLAGTYYEQYF. The CDR3 nucleotides read TGTGCCAGCAGCTTGGCCGGGACTTACTACGAGCAGTACTTC.

This clone was seen a handful of times. The chain combines TRBV6-7 with TRBJ2-7; D remains unclear. TRBV6-7 has ORF status, its function being uncertain. CDR3 length: 8 amino acids. CDR3 nucleotide sequence: TGTGCCAGCAGTTACTCGGACGTC. Translated: CASSYSDV.

This chain joins TRBV27 and TRBJ1-3; D not resolved. V gave up 8 bases and J gave up 0 bases, with 11 bases separating them. Germline CDR1 reads MNHEY; CDR2 reads SMNVEV (reference sequence). CDR3 length: 14 residues. The CDR3 spells CASRDITSGNTIYF. CDR3 coding DNA: TGTGCCAGCCGAGACATCACCTCTGGAAACACCATATATTTT.

The chain is built from TRBV6-6 and TRBJ1-1; maybe TRBD1 (6 bases). The V end was cut by 8 bases, the J end by 6 bases, with 19 bases between. Per the germline V gene, CDR1 is MNHNY and CDR2 is SVGAGI (reference sequence). This CDR3 region has 14 residues. The CDR3 nucleotides are TGTGCCAGCGTTAATAAACAGGGAATGCCTGAAGCTTTCTTT. Amino acids: CASVNKQGMPEAFF.

This chain joins TRBV19 and TRBJ2-3; TRBD2 agrees at 9 bases. There are 14 residues in the CDR3. V lost 7 bases and J lost 3; bases outside the gene matches: 5. From germline, CDR1 is LNHDA and CDR2 SQIVND (reference sequence). Here the CDR3 reads CASTDSGRTDTQYF. In DNA form, the CDR3 reads TGTGCCAGTACTGACAGCGGGAGGACAGATACGCAGTATTTT.

This clone was found once. J is TRBJ1-4 and V is TRBV11-2; D is ambiguous. This CDR3 comprises 16 residues. In germline, CDR1 is SGHAT, CDR2 FQNNGV. The V gene lost 2 bases and the J gene lost 0 bases, with 10 bases spanning the gap. This CDR3 reads CASSLIPYTTNEKLFF. As DNA, the CDR3 is TGTGCCAGCAGCTTAATTCCCTACACAACTAATGAAAAACTGTTTTTT. The complete variable domain, with remaining parts taken from reference TRBV11-2 and TRBJ1-4, reads EAGVAQSPRYKIIEKRQSVAFWCNPISGHATLYWYQQILGQGPKLLIQFQNNGVVDDSQLPKDRFSAERLKGVDSTLKIQPAKLEDSAVYLCASSLIPYTTNEKLFFGSGTQLSVL.

This clone has only one observation. J is TRBJ2-1 and V is TRBV20-1; D tentatively reads TRBD1 or TRBD2 (6 bases each). V was cut by 4 bases and J by 10 bases, with 8 bases left in between. The V gene's germline CDR1 is DFQATT and CDR2 SNEGSKA (reference sequence). The CDR3 runs 10 residues. DNA for the CDR3: TGCAGTGCTAAGGGGGGCGAGCAGTTCTTC. Translating it yields CSAKGGEQFF.

V usage is TRBV7-9 and J usage is TRBJ2-7; D may correspond to TRBD1 or TRBD2 (5 bases each). Germline values: CDR1 SEHNR, CDR2 FQNEAQ (reference sequence). This CDR3 comprises 17 residues. The ends were cut back, 5 bases at V and 0 bases at J, with 20 bases in the middle. CDR3 sequence: CASSLRIGTFSSYEQYF. As DNA, the CDR3 is TGTGCCAGCAGCCTCAGGATCGGGACCTTTAGCTCCTACGAGCAGTACTTC.

V is TRBV9 and J is TRBJ2-3; 10 nucleotides align to TRBD2. CDR3 length: 15 residues. V trimming: 0 bases; J trimming: 3 bases; junction bases outside the gene matches: 1. CDR1 and CDR2 from the germline V gene are SGDLS and YYNGEE. The CDR3 nucleotides are TGTGCCAGCAGCGTAGCGACTAGCGGGACAGATACGCAGTATTTT. Its protein product is CASSVATSGTDTQYF.

The chain employs TRBV28 and TRBJ2-5; D unclear. Near its end, the DNA agrees better with TRBJ2-7, so the J call may be wrong. The germline V gene has CDR1 MDHEN and CDR2 SYDVKM. CDR3 size: 12 residues. The CDR3: CASRASSHEQYF. The CDR3 nucleotides read TGTGCCAGCAGGGCTAGTTCACACGAGCAGTACTTC.

The genes are TRBV11-2 and TRBJ2-6, with unresolved D. The germline V gene encodes CDR1 SGHAT and CDR2 FQNNGV. V was pared by 5 bases and J by 0 bases, with 8 bases between. This CDR3 spans 15 amino acids. In DNA form, the CDR3 reads TGTGCCAGCAGCCCCGGGTACTCTGGGGCCAACGTCCTGACTTTC. It is translated as CASSPGYSGANVLTF.

The V call is TRBV11-3, the J call TRBJ2-3; D gene ambiguous. The CDR3 covers 12 residues. V lost 3 bases and J lost 5, with 6 bases in between. Per the germline V gene, CDR1 is SGHNT and CDR2 is YENEEA. The CDR3 sequence is CASSFAGDTQYF. Here the CDR3 DNA reads TGTGCCAGCAGCTTCGCTGGAGATACGCAGTATTTT.

This clone was seen a few times. The J gene is TRBJ2-5, the V gene TRBV25-1; possibly TRBD1 for D (5 bases). The CDR3 contains 16 residues. From germline, CDR1 is MGHDK and CDR2 SYGVNS. V was clipped by 6 bases and J by 1 base, with 18 bases between them. CDR3 DNA sequence: TGTGCCAGCAGCCTCGCAGGGCACCCCTTCCAAGAGACCCAGTACTTC. Translating it yields CASSLAGHPFQETQYF.

V is TRBV15 and J is TRBJ1-6; D is uncertain. The V gene lost 0 bases and the J gene lost 6 bases, with 18 bases spanning the gap. CDR1 and CDR2 (germline): LNHNV, YYDKDF (reference sequence). The CDR3 spans 18 residues. CDR3 in amino acids: CATSRDLIRSGGNSPLHF. The CDR3 DNA sequence: TGTGCCACCAGCAGAGATTTAATAAGGAGTGGAGGTAATTCACCCCTCCACTTT.

The gene calls are TRBV6-1 and TRBJ2-7; D is uncertain. With 2 bases removed from V and 2 bases from J, the gap between germline ends came to 10 bases. The CDR3 has 14 residues. CDR1 is MNHNS, CDR2 SASEGT, per germline. This CDR3 is CASSEPRSAYEQYF. CDR3 in DNA: TGTGCCAGCAGTGAACCCCGATCGGCCTACGAGCAGTACTTC.

V and J are TRBV30 and TRBJ2-3; D gene uncertain. Trimming removed 2 bases at V and 0 bases at J, with 3 bases between. The CDR3 extends over 12 amino acids. The germline V gene encodes CDR1 GTSNPN and CDR2 SVGIG (reference sequence). The CDR3 loop is CAWSFSTDTQYF. CDR3 coding DNA: TGTGCCTGGAGTTTTAGCACAGATACGCAGTATTTT.

This clone was detected only once. The chain carries TRBV5-1 and TRBJ1-2; no firm D call. From germline, CDR1 is SGHRS and CDR2 YFSETQ. The CDR3 has 12 amino acids. V was pared by 0 bases and J by 3 bases, with 3 bases between. DNA of the CDR3: TGCGCCAGCAGCTTGGGTGACTATGGCTACACCTTC. This gives the protein CASSLGDYGYTF.

V and J are TRBV6-1 and TRBJ1-5, with D maybe TRBD1 (6 bases). With 6 bases removed from V and 0 bases from J, the gap between germline ends came to 9 bases. Looked up from germline, CDR1 is MNHNS and CDR2 is SASEGT. CDR3 size: 14 residues. The DNA for the CDR3 is TGTGCCAGCAGACAGGGATATAGCAATCAGCCCCAGCATTTT. Its translation is CASRQGYSNQPQHF.

This clone was observed a single time. The J gene is TRBJ2-2, the V gene TRBV5-1; perhaps TRBD1 as D (6 bases). Trimming cost V 1 base and J 1 base, with 23 bases left between them. In germline, CDR1 is SGHRS, CDR2 YFSETQ. This CDR3 is built from 20 residues. CDR3: CASSLPHKNTGLRNTGELFF. Here the CDR3 DNA reads TGCGCCAGCAGCTTGCCACACAAAAACACAGGGCTCCGGAACACCGGGGAGCTGTTTTTT.

As DNA, the CDR3 is TGTGCCACCAGAGAACTAGTGACCTACAATGAGCAGTTCTTC. Translated, it gives CATRELVTYNEQFF. V gene TRBV15 combines with J gene TRBJ2-1, with a weak D call TRBD2 (5 bases). Germline V gives CDR1 LNHNV, CDR2 YYDKDF (reference sequence). Trimming removed 6 bases from V and 2 bases from J, with 11 bases in between. The CDR3 runs 14 residues.

The rearrangement joins TRBV5-1 to TRBJ2-1, with 9 bases matching TRBD2. CDR1 and CDR2 (germline): SGHRS, YFSETQ. This CDR3 region has 15 residues. The V gene end was trimmed by 0 bases and the J gene end by 6 bases; junction bases not matched to a gene: 4. The CDR3 loop reads CASSLGLADINEQFF. The CDR3 nucleotides are TGCGCCAGCAGCTTGGGACTAGCGGATATCAATGAGCAGTTCTTC.

The rearrangement uses TRBV27 and TRBJ1-2; a weak D match, TRBD1 (6 bases). Looked up from germline, CDR1 is MNHEY and CDR2 is SMNVEV (reference sequence). V lost 3 bases and J 8 bases, leaving 10 bases between the germline ends. The CDR3 has 12 residues. DNA of the CDR3: TGTGCCAGCAGTTTCAGGGGAATCGGCTACACCTTC. Amino acids: CASSFRGIGYTF.

This chain connects TRBV18 to TRBJ1-1; D unclear. V was clipped by 2 bases and J by 4 bases, with 5 bases between them. The CDR3 spans 12 residues. Germline V gene data show CDR1 as KGHSH and CDR2 as LQKENI. The CDR3 region has the DNA TGTGCCAGCTCACCAGGGGTCACTGAAGCTTTCTTT. Translation: CASSPGVTEAFF.

This clone was seen a single time. V and J are TRBV29-1 and TRBJ2-7; 9 nucleotides align to TRBD2. The CDR3 runs to 16 residues. Trimming at V came to 4 bases and at J to 6 bases, leaving 16 bases not matched to a gene. CDR1 and CDR2 from the germline V gene are SQVTM and ANQGSEA. This CDR3 reads CSVAALAGLSGPEQYF. The CDR3 nucleotides read TGCAGCGTTGCGGCCCTAGCGGGGCTCTCGGGTCCCGAGCAGTACTTC.

V gene TRBV18 combines with J gene TRBJ1-5; 7 positions agree with TRBD1. This CDR3 spans 16 amino acids. Germline V gene sequence: CDR1 KGHSH, CDR2 LQKENI. V shed 6 bases and J 2 bases; nucleotides not matched to a gene: 10. CDR3 protein: CASSTGGGSGNQPQHF. CDR3 coding DNA: TGTGCCAGCTCCACCGGAGGGGGCTCTGGCAATCAGCCCCAGCATTTT.